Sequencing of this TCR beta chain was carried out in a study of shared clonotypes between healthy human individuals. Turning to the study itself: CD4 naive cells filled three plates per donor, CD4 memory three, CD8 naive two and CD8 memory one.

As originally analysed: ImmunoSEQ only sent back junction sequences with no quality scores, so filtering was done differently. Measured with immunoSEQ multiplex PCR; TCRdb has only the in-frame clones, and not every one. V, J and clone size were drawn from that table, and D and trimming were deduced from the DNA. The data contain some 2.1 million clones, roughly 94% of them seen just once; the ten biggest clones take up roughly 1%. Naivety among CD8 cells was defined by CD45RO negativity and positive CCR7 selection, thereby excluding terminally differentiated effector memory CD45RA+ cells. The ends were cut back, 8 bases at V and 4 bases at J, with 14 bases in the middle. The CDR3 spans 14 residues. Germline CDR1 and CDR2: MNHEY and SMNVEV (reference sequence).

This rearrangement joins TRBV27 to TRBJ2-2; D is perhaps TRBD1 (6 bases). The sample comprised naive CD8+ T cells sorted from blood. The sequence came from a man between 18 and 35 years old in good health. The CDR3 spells CASGNRVGTGELFF. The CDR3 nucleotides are TGTGCCAGCGGCAACAGGGTGGGCACCGGGGAGCTGTTTTTT.